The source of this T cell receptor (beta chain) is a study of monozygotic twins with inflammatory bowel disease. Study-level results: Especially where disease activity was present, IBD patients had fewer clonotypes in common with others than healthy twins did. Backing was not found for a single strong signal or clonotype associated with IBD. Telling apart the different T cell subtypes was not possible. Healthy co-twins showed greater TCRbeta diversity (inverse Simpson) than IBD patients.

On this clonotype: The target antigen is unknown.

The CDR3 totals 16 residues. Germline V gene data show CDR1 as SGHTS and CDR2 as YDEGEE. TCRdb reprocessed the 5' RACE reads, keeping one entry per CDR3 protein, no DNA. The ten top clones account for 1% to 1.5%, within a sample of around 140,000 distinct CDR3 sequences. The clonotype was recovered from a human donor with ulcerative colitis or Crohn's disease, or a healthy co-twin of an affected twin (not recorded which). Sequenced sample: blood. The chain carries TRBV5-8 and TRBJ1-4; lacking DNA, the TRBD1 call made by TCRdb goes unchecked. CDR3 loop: CASSLGTGATNEKLFF.